This T cell receptor (beta chain) was sequenced during a study of cytomegalovirus exposure and HLA in healthy donors. Broader study findings: The authors excluded some V segments, including TRBV6-2 and TRBV6-3, as indistinguishable.

This clone was observed a handful of times. No antigen is known for it. Trimming removed 1 base from V and 4 bases from J, with 13 bases in between. Germline CDR1 reads SQVTM; CDR2 reads ANQGSEA. CDR3 length: 15 residues. It was with 60 Vbeta and 13 Jbeta primers that the PCR ran. Only in-frame clones appear in the TCRdb table, and some are missing; sequencing was by immunoSEQ multiplex PCR. The sample shows some 190,000 clones, roughly a tenth of them seen only once. Sequenced: PBMCs. The gene calls are TRBV29-1 and TRBJ2-2; possibly TRBD2 for D (6 bases). This sequence was found in a woman in her 30s in good health and CMV-seropositive. The CDR3 loop reads CSVEVLGRTTGELFF. The CDR3 DNA reads TGCAGCGTTGAAGTGCTGGGGAGGACCACCGGGGAGCTGTTTTTT.